Sequencing of this T cell receptor (beta chain) was carried out in a study of graft-versus-host responses after intestinal transplantation. On the study more broadly: Once they had received anti-thymocyte globulin induction, all recipients took tacrolimus and steroids for roughly three years.

Trimming stripped 0 bases from V and 1 base from J, with 8 bases between. In germline, CDR1 is SGHDT, CDR2 YYEEEE. This CDR3 contains 14 residues. Worth noting for this clone: The antigen remains undetermined.

The repertoire was sequenced with immunoSEQ multiplex PCR; TCRdb's copy has only in-frame clones and lacks some. This table has tens of thousands of clones, under 85% appearing once. Study-wide results and caveats: GvH clones occurred in recipient marrow; some first appeared in ileum or blood. Early post-transplant HvG declines tracked with peak circulating GvH clone levels. Individuals carrying graft-donor T cell macrochimerism showed high graft-versus-host to host-versus-graft clonal ratios in allografts.

Sequencing used unstimulated CD8+ T cells sorted from spleen or lymph node cells, obtained before intestinal transplant. The chain uses TRBV5-6 and TRBJ2-7; D remains unclear. The TCR sequence derives from a human donor who received an intestinal transplant. Here the CDR3 DNA reads TGTGCCAGCAGCTTGGACAGCCGATCCTACGAGCAGTACTTC. This encodes CASSLDSRSYEQYF.